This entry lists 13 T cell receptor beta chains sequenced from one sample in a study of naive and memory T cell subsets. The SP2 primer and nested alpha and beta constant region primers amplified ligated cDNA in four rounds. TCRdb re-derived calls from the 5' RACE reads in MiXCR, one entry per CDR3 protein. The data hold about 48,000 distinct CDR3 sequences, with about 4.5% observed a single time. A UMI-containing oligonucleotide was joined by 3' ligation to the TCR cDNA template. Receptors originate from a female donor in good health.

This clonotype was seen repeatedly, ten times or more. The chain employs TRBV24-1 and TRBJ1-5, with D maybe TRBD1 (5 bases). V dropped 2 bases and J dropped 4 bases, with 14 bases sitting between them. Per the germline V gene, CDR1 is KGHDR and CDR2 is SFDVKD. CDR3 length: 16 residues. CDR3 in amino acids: CATSDWTAGANQPQHF. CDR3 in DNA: TGTGCCACCAGTGATTGGACCGCCGGGGCTAATCAGCCCCAGCATTTT.

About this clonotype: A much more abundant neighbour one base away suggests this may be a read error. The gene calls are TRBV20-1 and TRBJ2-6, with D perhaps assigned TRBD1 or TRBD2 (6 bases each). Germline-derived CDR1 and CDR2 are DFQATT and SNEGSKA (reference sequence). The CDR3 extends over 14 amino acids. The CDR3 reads CSAAPGVGANFLTF. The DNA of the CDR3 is TGCAGTGCAGCCCCGGGGGTGGGGGCCAACTTCCTGACTTTC.

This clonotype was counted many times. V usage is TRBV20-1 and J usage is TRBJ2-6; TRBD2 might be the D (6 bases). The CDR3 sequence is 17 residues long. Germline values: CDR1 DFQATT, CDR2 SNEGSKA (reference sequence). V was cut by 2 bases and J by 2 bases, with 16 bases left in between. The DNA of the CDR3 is TGCAGTGCTAGATTGGCAGGGACTTTGGCTGGGGCCAACGTCCTGACTTTC. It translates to CSARLAGTLAGANVLTF.

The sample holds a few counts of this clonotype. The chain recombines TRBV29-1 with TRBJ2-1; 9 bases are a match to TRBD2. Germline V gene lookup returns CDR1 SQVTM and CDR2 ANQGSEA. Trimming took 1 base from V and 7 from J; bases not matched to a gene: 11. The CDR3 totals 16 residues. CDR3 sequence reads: CSVEVGIAGARNEQFF. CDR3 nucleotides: TGCAGCGTTGAAGTAGGTATAGCGGGGGCCCGAAATGAGCAGTTCTTC.

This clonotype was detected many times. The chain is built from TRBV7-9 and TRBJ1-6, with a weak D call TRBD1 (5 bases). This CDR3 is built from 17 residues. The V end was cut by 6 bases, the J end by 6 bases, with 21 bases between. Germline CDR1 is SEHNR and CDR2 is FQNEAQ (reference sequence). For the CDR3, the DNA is TGTGCCAGCAGTGCCGCAACGGGAGGGGTCTTTAATTCACCCCTCCACTTT. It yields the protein CASSAATGGVFNSPLHF.

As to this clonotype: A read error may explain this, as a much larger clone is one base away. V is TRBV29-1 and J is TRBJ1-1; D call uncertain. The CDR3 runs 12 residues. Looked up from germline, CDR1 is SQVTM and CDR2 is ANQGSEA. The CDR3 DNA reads TGCAGCGGTCAACCAGCGAGGACTGAAACTTTCTTT. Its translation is CSGQPARTETFF.

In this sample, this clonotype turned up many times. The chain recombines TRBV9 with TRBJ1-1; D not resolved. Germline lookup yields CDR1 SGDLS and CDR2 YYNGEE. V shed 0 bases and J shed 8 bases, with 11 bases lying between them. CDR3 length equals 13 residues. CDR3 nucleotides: TGTGCCAGCAGCGTAGGGGCCGGGAGGGAAGCTTTCTTT. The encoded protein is CASSVGAGREAFF. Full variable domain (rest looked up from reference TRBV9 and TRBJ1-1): DSGVTQTPKHLITATGQRVTLRCSPRSGDLSVYWYQQSLDQGLQFLIQYYNGEERAKGNILERFSAQQFPDLHSELNLSSLELGDSALYFCASSVGAGREAFFGQGTRLTVV.

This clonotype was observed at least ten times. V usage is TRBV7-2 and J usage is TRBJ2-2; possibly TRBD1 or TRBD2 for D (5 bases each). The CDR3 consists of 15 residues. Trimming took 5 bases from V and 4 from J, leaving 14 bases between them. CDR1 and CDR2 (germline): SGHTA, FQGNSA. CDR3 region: CASSLQGVLTGELFF. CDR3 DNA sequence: TGTGCCAGCAGCCTCCAGGGAGTTCTCACCGGGGAGCTGTTTTTT.

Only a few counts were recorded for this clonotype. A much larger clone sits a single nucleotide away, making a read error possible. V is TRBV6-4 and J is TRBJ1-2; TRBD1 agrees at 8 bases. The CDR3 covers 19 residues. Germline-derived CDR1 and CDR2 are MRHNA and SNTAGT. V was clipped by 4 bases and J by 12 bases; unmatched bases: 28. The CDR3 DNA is TGTGCCAGCAGTGTCACGGCGGTCAGAACGGGACAGGCCCATCGGGGCGACACCTTC. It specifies CASSVTAVRTGQAHRGDTF.

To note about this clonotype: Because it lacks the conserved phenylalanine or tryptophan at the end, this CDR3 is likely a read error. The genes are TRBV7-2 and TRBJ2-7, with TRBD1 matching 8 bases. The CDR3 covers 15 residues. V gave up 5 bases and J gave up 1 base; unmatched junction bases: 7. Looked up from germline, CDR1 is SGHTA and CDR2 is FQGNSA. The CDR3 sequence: CASSTRTGNSYEQYS. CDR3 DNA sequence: TGTGCCAGCAGCACCCGGACAGGGAATTCCTACGAGCAGTACTCC.

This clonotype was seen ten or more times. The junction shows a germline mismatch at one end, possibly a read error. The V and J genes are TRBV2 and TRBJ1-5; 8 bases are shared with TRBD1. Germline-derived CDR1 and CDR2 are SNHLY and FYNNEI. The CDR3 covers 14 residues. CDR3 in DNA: TGTGCCAGCAGGGAAGGACAGGGAAGACAGCCCCAGCATTTT. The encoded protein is CASREGQGRQPQHF.

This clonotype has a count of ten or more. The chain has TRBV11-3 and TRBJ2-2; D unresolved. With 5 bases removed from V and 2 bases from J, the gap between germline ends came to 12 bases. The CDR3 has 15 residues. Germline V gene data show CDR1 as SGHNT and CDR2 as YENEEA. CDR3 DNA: TGTGCCAGCAGCCCCGGTGGGTTTAACACCGGGGAGCTGTTTTTT. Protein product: CASSPGGFNTGELFF.

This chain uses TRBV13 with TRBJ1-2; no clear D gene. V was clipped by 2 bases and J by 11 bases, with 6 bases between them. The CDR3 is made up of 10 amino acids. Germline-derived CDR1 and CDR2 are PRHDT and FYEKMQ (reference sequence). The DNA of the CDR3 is TGTGCCAGCAGCTTAACCGGTTACACCTTC. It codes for CASSLTGYTF.